The TCR beta chain under discussion was sequenced for a study of radiotherapy plus CTLA-4 blockade in lung cancer. Background on the study: An objective response was seen in about 18% of patients, and disease control in 25% to 40%.

The study, taken as a whole, reports: Alongside interferon-beta, early blood T cell clone dynamics were reportedly the best predictor of response. TCR clones originating in tumors grew in number in blood after radiotherapy plus ipilimumab.

The data were produced by immunoSEQ multiplex PCR, yet TCRdb's version contains in-frame clones alone and is incomplete. The table records under 40,000 clones, roughly 71% of them present only once. Lung cancer patients with chemo-refractory metastatic non-small-cell disease were given focal radiation plus CTLA-4 blockade with ipilimumab. Losses at the gene ends were 3 bases for V and 5 bases for J; bases not matched to a gene: 8. The CDR3 spans 15 residues. Germline V gene data show CDR1 as SNHLY and CDR2 as FYNNEI. A remark on this clone: Its target is unknown.

The TCR was taken from a human donor with non-small cell lung cancer who had stable disease on radiotherapy plus ipilimumab. The material was peripheral blood, obtained from a patient treated with radiotherapy plus ipilimumab. The chain recombines TRBV2 with TRBJ2-7; the match to TRBD1 covers 9 bases. The CDR3 sequence: CASSDFRTGEDEQYF. CDR3 sequence (DNA): TGTGCCAGCAGTGATTTCCGGACAGGGGAAGACGAGCAGTACTTC. Together with reference TRBV2 and TRBJ2-7, the CDR3 gives the full variable domain: EPEVTQTPSHQVTQMGQEVILRCVPISNHLYFYWYRQILGQKVEFLVSFYNNEISEKSEIFDDQFSVERPDGSNFTLKIRSTKLEDSAMYFCASSDFRTGEDEQYFGPGTRLTVT.